This T cell receptor (beta chain) was sequenced during a study of shared clonotypes between healthy human individuals. Overall study context: Each donor had three CD4 naive, three CD4 memory, two CD8 naive and one CD8 memory plate. Study findings and constraints: The naive CD4 repertoires of several donors were compared, and around 5% of clonotypes were shared.

Data came from immunoSEQ multiplex PCR; TCRdb stores just in-frame clones and leaves some out. The table includes 1,400,000 or so clones, approximately 98.5% detected once. Trimming removed 6 bases at V and 0 bases at J, with 12 bases between. The germline V gene has CDR1 ENHRY and CDR2 SYGVKD. The CDR3 extends over 15 amino acids. With regard to this clone: Its antigen is unknown.

This TCR was sampled from a man aged 25-45 years in good health. Sequenced: naive CD4+ T cells sorted from blood. As for subset: CD45RA+ positively selected. The chain is built from TRBV10-3 and TRBJ1-3; no reliable D call. The CDR3 region has the DNA TGTGCCATCAGCAGGACCAGCGACTCTGGAAACACCATATATTTT. Its translation is CAISRTSDSGNTIYF.